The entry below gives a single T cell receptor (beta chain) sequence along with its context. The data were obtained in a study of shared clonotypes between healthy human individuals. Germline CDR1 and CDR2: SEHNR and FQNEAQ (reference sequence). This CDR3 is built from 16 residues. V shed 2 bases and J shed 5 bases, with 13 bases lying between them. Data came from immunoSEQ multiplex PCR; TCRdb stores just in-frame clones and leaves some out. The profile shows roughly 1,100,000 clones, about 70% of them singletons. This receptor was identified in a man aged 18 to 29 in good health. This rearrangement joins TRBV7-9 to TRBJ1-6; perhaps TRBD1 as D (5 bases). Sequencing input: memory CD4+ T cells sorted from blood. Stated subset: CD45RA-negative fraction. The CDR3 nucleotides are TGTGCCAGCAGCTTACGAGGTGGGGGTCATAATTCACCCCTCCACTTT. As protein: CASSLRGGGHNSPLHF.